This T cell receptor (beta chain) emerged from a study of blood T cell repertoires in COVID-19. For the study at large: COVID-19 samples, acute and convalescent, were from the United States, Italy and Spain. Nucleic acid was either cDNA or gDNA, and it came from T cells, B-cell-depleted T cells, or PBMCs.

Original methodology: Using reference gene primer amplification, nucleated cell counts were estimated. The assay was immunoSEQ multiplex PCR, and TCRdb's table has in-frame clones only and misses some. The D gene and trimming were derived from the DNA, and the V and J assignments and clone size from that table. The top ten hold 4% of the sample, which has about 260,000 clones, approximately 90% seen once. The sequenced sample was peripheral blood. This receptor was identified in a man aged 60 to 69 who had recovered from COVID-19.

CDR3 in amino acids: CASAPAGATYNEQFF. DNA for the CDR3: TGCGCCAGCGCCCCGGCGGGGGCAACCTACAATGAGCAGTTCTTC. The rearrangement joins TRBV10-1 to TRBJ2-1, with D perhaps TRBD2 (7 bases). Germline values: CDR1 WNHNN, CDR2 SYGVQD (reference sequence). The CDR3 loop spans 15 amino acids. V was cut by 8 bases and J by 2 bases, with 16 bases left in between.